This T cell receptor (beta chain) was obtained from a study of a mutant IDH1 vaccine in newly diagnosed glioma. With 7 bases removed from V and 4 bases from J, the gap between germline ends came to 11 bases. Germline V gene data show CDR1 as MDHEN and CDR2 as SYDVKM. The CDR3 contains 13 residues. Data came from immunoSEQ multiplex PCR; TCRdb stores just in-frame clones and leaves some out. Among about 44,000 clones listed, 65% to 90% were seen once. Remarks on this clone: Its antigen remains unknown.

Time point of the sample: week 35, safety follow-up. A 20-mer mutant IDH1 peptide at 300 ug was injected subcutaneously with topical imiquimod. This TCR derives from a woman aged 35 to 49 with glioma. Some clones in this sample may be carry-over from other donors' samples. This sequence joins TRBV28 and TRBJ1-5; no clear D gene. Here the sequenced sample was PBMCs, taken from a glioma patient whose treatment included an IDH1 peptide vaccine. This CDR3 reads CASKSTVNQPQHF. The DNA for the CDR3 is TGTGCCAGCAAATCCACGGTGAATCAGCCCCAGCATTTT.